A selection of T cell receptor beta chains follows, all from one sample in a study of sequential checkpoint blockade in melanoma. Measured with immunoSEQ multiplex PCR; TCRdb has only the in-frame clones, and not every one. The profile shows 3,500 to 4,000 clones, about 60% of them singletons. The sequences come from CD8+ T cells sorted from blood (inferred from file names), collected from a patient given nivolumab and ipilimumab in sequence. The source is a human donor with melanoma. CDR3s include the opening cysteine and the closing phenylalanine or tryptophan. Each record gives: V gene, clone size, D gene, J gene, CDR3 DNA, CDR3 protein. The D gene is left open where the match is weak. Clone size is not always given. Where it is, it says once, few, many or a class for expanded clones.

V: TRBV11-2; size: .; D: .; J: TRBJ2-7; DNA: TGTGCCAGCAGCTTAGCCTCGTTTAGAGAGCAGTACTTC; CDR3: CASSLASFREQYF
V: TRBV2; size: .; D: .; J: TRBJ2-7; DNA: TGTGCCAGCAGTGATTGGAGTACGTCCTACGAGCAGTACTTC; CDR3: CASSDWSTSYEQYF
V: TRBV7-9; size: few; D: .; J: TRBJ2-7; DNA: TGTGCCAGCAGCTTATTACAGGGAAGCAGGTACGAGCAGTACTTC; CDR3: CASSLLQGSRYEQYF
V: TRBV30; size: few; D: .; J: TRBJ1-2; DNA: TGTGCCTGGAGTGTAACAGGAGGGTATTATGGCTACACCTTC; CDR3: CAWSVTGGYYGYTF
V: TRBV5-3; size: .; D: TRBD1; J: TRBJ1-3; DNA: TGTGCCAGAGTGGGCCGGGACAGCCGCCCAAGAGGGATACCCATATATTTT; CDR3: CARVGRDSRPRGIPIYF
V: TRBV9; size: .; D: TRBD2; J: TRBJ2-1; DNA: TGTGCCAGCAGCTATAGCGGGAAGAACGCCAATGAGCAGTTCTTC; CDR3: CASSYSGKNANEQFF
V: TRBV4-1; size: .; D: .; J: TRBJ2-7; DNA: TGCGCCAGCAGCCAAGAATCTGACTTCTTCTACGAGCAGTACTTC; CDR3: CASSQESDFFYEQYF
V: TRBV27; size: .; D: .; J: TRBJ2-7; DNA: TGTGCCAGCAGTTTACCCGGGTCCTACGAGCAGTACTTC; CDR3: CASSLPGSYEQYF